This T cell receptor (beta chain) was recovered during a study of T-cell reconstitution after alpha-beta-depleted transplantation in children. For TCRbeta, the library was prepared with unique molecular identifiers. TCRdb independently ran MiXCR on the PCR reads; one entry per CDR3 protein. Among hundreds of thousands of distinct CDR3 sequences listed, 10% were seen once. To note about this clonotype: A read error is possible here, since a much larger clone lies one base away.

Trimming removed 2 bases from V and 3 bases from J; junction bases left unmatched: 7. There are 15 residues in the CDR3. CDR1 is SGHKS and CDR2 is YYEKEE in the germline V gene (reference sequence). The source material was PBMCs, sampled before TCRalphabeta/CD19-depleted stem cell transplant. The TCR originated in a boy in the first two years of life with acute myeloid leukemia, due to receive a stem cell transplant. This rearrangement joins TRBV5-5 to TRBJ2-7; 8 bases match TRBD2. This chain's CDR3 is CASSFKTSEYYEQYF. CDR3 DNA: TGTGCCAGCAGCTTTAAGACTAGCGAGTACTACGAGCAGTACTTC. Together with reference TRBV5-5 and TRBJ2-7, the CDR3 gives the full variable domain: DAGVTQSPTHLIKTRGQQVTLRCSPISGHKSVSWYQQVLGQGPQFIFQYYEKEERGRGNFPDRFSARQFPNYSSELNVNALLLGDSALYLCASSFKTSEYYEQYFGPGTRLTVT.